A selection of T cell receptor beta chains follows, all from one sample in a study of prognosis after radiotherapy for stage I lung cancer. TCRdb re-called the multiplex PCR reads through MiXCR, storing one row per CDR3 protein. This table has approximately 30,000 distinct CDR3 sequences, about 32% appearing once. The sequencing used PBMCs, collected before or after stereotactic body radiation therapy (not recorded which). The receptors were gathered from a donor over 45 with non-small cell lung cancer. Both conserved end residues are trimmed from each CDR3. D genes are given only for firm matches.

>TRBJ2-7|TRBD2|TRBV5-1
ASSWTWTSGPREQY
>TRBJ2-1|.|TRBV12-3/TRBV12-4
ASSSRDNYNEQF
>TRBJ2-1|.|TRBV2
ANSDIGSYNEQF
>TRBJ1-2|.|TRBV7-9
ASSPQGGVEAGYT
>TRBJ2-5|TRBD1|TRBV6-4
ASSVWTGEETQY
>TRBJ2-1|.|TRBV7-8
ASSPGDTYNEQF
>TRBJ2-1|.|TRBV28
ASRPVFCGTSYNEHF
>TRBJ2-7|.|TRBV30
AWSLQFYEQY
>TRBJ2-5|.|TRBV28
ASFSGLGETQY
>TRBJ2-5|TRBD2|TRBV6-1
ASNRLAVGLETQY
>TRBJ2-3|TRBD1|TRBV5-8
ASSPRQGTDTQY
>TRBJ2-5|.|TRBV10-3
AISEPRGRLETQY
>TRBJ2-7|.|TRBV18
ASSPPEVEGPKKEQY
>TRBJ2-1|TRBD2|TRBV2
AGGTINEQF
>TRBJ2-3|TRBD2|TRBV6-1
AISSTSGITDTQY
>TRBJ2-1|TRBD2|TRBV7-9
ASSPNSGNSYNEQF
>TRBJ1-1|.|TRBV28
ASSLWGVDTEAF
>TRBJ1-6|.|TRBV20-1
SAIDSTYNSPLH
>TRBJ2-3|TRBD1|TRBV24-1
ATGTGMTDTQY
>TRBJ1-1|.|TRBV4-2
ASSQGTGSTEAF
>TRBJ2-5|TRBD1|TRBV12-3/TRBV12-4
ASSRTGGIMKTQY
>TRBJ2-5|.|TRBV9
ASSPGGVGETQY
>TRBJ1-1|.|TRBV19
ASSILGGEAF
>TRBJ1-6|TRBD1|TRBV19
ANSPEGTGGFNSPLH
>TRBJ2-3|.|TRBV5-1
ASSLSSSVSTDTQY
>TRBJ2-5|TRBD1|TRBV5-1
ASSGQGGRQETQY
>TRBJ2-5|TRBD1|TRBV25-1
ASSGRQGGVQETQY
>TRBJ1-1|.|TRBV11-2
ASSPSRIEAF
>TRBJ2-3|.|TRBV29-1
SVPRPSRRAGTQY
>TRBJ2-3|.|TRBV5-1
ASSALRGTRTDTQY
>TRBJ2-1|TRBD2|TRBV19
ASSIAPSGSYNEQF
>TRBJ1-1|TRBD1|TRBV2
ASGQGLNTEAF
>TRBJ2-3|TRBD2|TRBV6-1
ASNGFSGRTDTQY
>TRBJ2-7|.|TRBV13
ASSFRDKGSAEQY
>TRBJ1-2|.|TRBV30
AWSPRTNYGYT
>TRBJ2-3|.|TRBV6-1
ASSDEGFDTQY
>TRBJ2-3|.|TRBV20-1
SARDEADTQY
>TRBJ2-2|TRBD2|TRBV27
ASKLAGTMDTGELF
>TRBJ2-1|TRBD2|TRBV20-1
SARRGVAGVSEQF
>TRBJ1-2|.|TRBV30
AWSRVAWAGYT
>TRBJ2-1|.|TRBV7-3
ASSLGGRNEQF